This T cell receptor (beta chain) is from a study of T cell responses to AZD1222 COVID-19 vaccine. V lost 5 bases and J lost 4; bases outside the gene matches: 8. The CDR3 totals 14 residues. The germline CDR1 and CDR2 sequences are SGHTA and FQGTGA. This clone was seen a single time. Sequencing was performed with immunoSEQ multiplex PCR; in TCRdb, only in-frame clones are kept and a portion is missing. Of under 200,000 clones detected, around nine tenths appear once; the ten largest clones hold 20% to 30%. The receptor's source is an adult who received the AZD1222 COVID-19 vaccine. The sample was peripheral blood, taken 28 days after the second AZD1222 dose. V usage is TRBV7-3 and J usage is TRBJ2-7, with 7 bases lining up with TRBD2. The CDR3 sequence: CASSPGGSAYEQYF. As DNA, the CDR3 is TGTGCCAGCAGCCCCGGGGGGTCCGCTTACGAGCAGTACTTC.